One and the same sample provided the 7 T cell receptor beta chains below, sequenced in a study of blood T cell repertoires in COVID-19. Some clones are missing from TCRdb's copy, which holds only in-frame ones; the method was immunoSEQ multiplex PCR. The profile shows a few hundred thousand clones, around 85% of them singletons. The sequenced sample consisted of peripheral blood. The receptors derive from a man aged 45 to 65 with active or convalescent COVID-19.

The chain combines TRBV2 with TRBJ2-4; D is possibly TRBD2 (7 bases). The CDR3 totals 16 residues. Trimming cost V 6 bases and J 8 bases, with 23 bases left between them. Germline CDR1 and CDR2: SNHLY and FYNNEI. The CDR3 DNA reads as TGTGCCAGCAGCTTGGGTCTGACAGGCCGGGAGGACATTCAGTACTTC. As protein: CASSLGLTGREDIQYF.

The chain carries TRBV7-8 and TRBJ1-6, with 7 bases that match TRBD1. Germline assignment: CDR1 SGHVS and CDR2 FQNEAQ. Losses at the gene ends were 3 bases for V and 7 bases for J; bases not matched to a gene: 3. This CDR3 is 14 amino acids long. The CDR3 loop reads CASSFPGGNSPLHF. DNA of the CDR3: TGTGCCAGCAGCTTTCCAGGGGGAAATTCACCCCTCCACTTT.

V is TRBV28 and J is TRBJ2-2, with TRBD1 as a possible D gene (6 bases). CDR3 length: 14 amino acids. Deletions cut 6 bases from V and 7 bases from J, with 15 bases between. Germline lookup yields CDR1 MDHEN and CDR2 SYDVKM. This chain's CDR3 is CASSRRRGIGELFF. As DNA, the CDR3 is TGTGCCAGCAGCCGCCGCAGGGGTATCGGGGAGCTGTTTTTT.

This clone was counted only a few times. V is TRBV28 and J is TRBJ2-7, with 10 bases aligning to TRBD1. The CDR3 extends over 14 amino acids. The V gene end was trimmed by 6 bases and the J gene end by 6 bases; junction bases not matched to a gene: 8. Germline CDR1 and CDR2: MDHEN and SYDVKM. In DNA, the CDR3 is TGTGCCAGCAGGGACAGGGGGGCCGGCGGCGAGCAGTACTTC. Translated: CASRDRGAGGEQYF.

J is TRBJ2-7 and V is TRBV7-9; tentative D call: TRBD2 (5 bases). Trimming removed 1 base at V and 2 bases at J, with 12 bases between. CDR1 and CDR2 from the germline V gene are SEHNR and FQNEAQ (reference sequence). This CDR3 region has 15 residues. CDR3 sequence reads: CASSLEGESAYEQYF. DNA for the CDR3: TGTGCCAGCAGCTTAGAGGGAGAATCTGCCTACGAGCAGTACTTC.

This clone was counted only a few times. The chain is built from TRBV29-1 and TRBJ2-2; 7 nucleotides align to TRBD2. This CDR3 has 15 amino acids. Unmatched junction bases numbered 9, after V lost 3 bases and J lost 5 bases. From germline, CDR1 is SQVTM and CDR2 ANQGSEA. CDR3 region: CSVDTSPGGTGELFF. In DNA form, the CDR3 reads TGCAGCGTTGACACGTCTCCCGGGGGGACCGGGGAGCTGTTTTTT.

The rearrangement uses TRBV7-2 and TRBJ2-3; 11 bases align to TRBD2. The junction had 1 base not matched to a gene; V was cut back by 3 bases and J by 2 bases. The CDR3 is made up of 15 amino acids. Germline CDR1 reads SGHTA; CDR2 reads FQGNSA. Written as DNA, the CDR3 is TGTGCCAGCAGCTTGACTAGCGGGGACACAGATACGCAGTATTTT. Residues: CASSLTSGDTDTQYF.